The 23 T cell receptor beta chains presented below share a single source sample, sequenced in a study of blood T cell repertoires in COVID-19. Using immunoSEQ multiplex PCR, the repertoire was profiled, and TCRdb retains in-frame clones only, with some absent. This sample carries around 290,000 clones, approximately 86% of them seen once, and the ten largest clones take 0.8% to 1%. Sequencing was performed on PBMCs or T cells enriched from blood (not recorded which). These receptors were collected from a woman in her 30s who had recovered from COVID-19.

This sequence joins TRBV15 and TRBJ1-1; D is possibly TRBD1 (5 bases). This CDR3 comprises 15 residues. Trimming shortened V by 6 bases and J by 0 bases, and 14 bases separated the two germline ends. Germline CDR1 and CDR2: LNHNV and YYDKDF (reference sequence). CDR3 coding DNA: TGTGCCACCAGTACCCGGACACCGTTGAACACTGAAGCTTTCTTT. Protein product: CATSTRTPLNTEAFF.

CDR3 sequence (DNA): TGTGCCAGCATATTGGAGGCAAGGACTAGCGGGAGGAGGGATGAGCAGTTCTTC. It encodes CASILEARTSGRRDEQFF. V is TRBV5-4 and J is TRBJ2-1, with TRBD2 matching over 14 bases. The ends lost 6 bases at V and 8 bases at J; junction bases unmatched: 16. Germline V gene lookup returns CDR1 SGHNT and CDR2 YYREEE (reference sequence). The CDR3 has 18 amino acids.

V and J are TRBV30 and TRBJ2-5; D unresolved. This CDR3 has 12 amino acids. Per the germline V gene, CDR1 is GTSNPN and CDR2 is SVGIG (reference sequence). V was shortened by 0 bases and J by 7 bases, with 9 bases between the two germline ends. For the CDR3, the DNA is TGTGCCTGGAGTGTCTCCGTCGGGACCCAGTACTTC. Translation: CAWSVSVGTQYF.

CDR3 nucleotide sequence: TGTGCCTGGAGTCCCGGGGCTAGCGGGAGAATTTACGAGCAGTACTTC. This sequence encodes CAWSPGASGRIYEQYF. The V call is TRBV30, the J call TRBJ2-7; 10 bases are shared with TRBD2. The CDR3 extends over 16 amino acids. The J segment lost 4 bases and the V segment lost 2 bases, leaving 11 bases of the junction unmatched. Germline CDR1 reads GTSNPN; CDR2 reads SVGIG (reference sequence).

This chain links TRBV6-5 with TRBJ1-5; D gene unclear. The CDR3 loop spans 15 amino acids. V was pared by 2 bases and J by 1 base, with 9 bases between. The V gene's germline CDR1 is MNHEY and CDR2 SVGAGI. The CDR3 sequence is CASSYASRSNQPQHF. In DNA, the CDR3 is TGTGCCAGCAGTTACGCGTCACGGAGCAATCAGCCCCAGCATTTT.

This clone has just a few counts. V gene TRBV7-2 combines with J gene TRBJ2-1, with TRBD2 matching 7 bases. Germline loops: CDR1 SGHTA, CDR2 FQGNSA. After removal of 5 bases from V and 6 bases from J, the junction contained 10 bases not matched to a gene. The CDR3 is made up of 15 amino acids. The CDR3 region is CASSPGLGVANEQFF. CDR3 coding DNA: TGTGCCAGCAGCCCAGGACTAGGAGTTGCCAATGAGCAGTTCTTC.

This clone was observed a single time. V gene TRBV30 combines with J gene TRBJ1-5, with D perhaps matching TRBD1 (6 bases). V was pared by 6 bases and J by 5 bases, with 8 bases between. The CDR3 is 11 residues long. Germline CDR1 and CDR2: GTSNPN and SVGIG (reference sequence). CDR3 sequence: CACGGDQPQHF. In nucleotides, the CDR3 is TGTGCCTGTGGGGGCGATCAGCCCCAGCATTTT.

The chain uses TRBV4-1 and TRBJ2-7; 10 bases are shared with TRBD2. The V and J ends lost 3 bases and 3 bases, in that order; junction bases with no gene match: 5. The CDR3 sequence is 15 residues long. From germline, CDR1 is MGHRA and CDR2 YSYEKL. The DNA for the CDR3 is TGCGCCAGCAGCCAGTCTCTAGCGGGGGTCTACGAGCAGTACTTC. Translating it yields CASSQSLAGVYEQYF.

The V gene is TRBV28, the J gene TRBJ1-2; perhaps TRBD1 as D (6 bases). The CDR3 sequence is 15 residues long. CDR1 and CDR2 from the germline V gene are MDHEN and SYDVKM. V lost 2 bases to trimming and J lost 8 bases, with 18 bases between them. The CDR3 loop is CASSLQGQGVFGYTF. CDR3 sequence (DNA): TGTGCCAGCAGTTTACAGGGGCAGGGCGTTTTCGGCTACACCTTC.

The CDR3 protein is CASSVGGGGNSPLHF. CDR3 bases: TGTGCCAGCAGCGTAGGGGGCGGCGGAAATTCACCCCTCCACTTT. V gene TRBV6-5 combines with J gene TRBJ1-6; 7 nucleotides match TRBD1. The CDR3 spans 15 residues. CDR1 is MNHEY, CDR2 SVGAGI, per germline. Losses at the gene ends were 6 bases for V and 7 bases for J; bases not matched to a gene: 9.

The chain links TRBV2 to TRBJ1-2, with D perhaps TRBD1 (6 bases). CDR3 size: 13 residues. Germline assignment: CDR1 SNHLY and CDR2 FYNNEI. V was clipped by 7 bases and J by 2 bases, with 11 bases between them. Written as DNA, the CDR3 is TGTGCCAGCACTCAGGACAGAAACTATGGCTACACCTTC. Its translation: CASTQDRNYGYTF.

The chain couples TRBV4-1 to TRBJ1-5, with D possibly being TRBD1 (5 bases). V lost 4 bases, J lost 4 bases, and 17 bases lay in between. The germline V gene encodes CDR1 MGHRA and CDR2 YSYEKL. The CDR3 spans 16 residues. The CDR3 region is CASSLTLQGLNQPQHF. The CDR3 DNA is TGCGCCAGCAGCCTCACCCTCCAGGGTCTAAATCAGCCCCAGCATTTT.

This clone was seen just once. The J gene is TRBJ1-1, the V gene TRBV30, with D possibly being TRBD1 (5 bases). V was trimmed by 2 bases and J by 1 base, leaving 14 bases between them. The CDR3 is 15 amino acids. CDR1 and CDR2 from the germline V gene are GTSNPN and SVGIG (reference sequence). CDR3 residues: CAWSHPQGGNTEAFF. CDR3 in DNA: TGTGCCTGGAGTCACCCCCAGGGCGGGAACACTGAAGCTTTCTTT.

The chain employs TRBV2 and TRBJ2-7, with a weak D call TRBD2 (5 bases). This CDR3 has 13 amino acids. CDR1 and CDR2 (germline): SNHLY, FYNNEI. V dropped 8 bases and J dropped 3 bases, with 14 bases sitting between them. The CDR3 sequence is CASLTERLYEQYF. CDR3 nucleotide sequence: TGTGCCAGCTTGACGGAGCGGCTCTACGAGCAGTACTTC. Combining the CDR3 with reference TRBV2 and TRBJ2-7 gives the whole variable domain EPEVTQTPSHQVTQMGQEVILRCVPISNHLYFYWYRQILGQKVEFLVSFYNNEISEKSEIFDDQFSVERPDGSNFTLKIRSTKLEDSAMYFCASLTERLYEQYFGPGTRLTVT.

The chain recombines TRBV28 with TRBJ1-2; TRBD1 matches 8 bases. The length of the CDR3 is 18 residues. The germline CDR1 and CDR2 sequences are MDHEN and SYDVKM. After removal of 2 bases from V and 7 bases from J, the junction contained 18 bases not matched to a gene. The CDR3 region is CASSLGIWAPTGESGYTF. CDR3 nucleotides: TGTGCCAGCAGTTTAGGGATATGGGCACCGACAGGGGAGAGTGGCTACACCTTC.

This clone was seen only once. V and J are TRBV5-1 and TRBJ1-1; D is unclear. The CDR3 has 16 amino acids. From germline, CDR1 is SGHRS and CDR2 YFSETQ. The ends were cut back, 0 bases at V and 4 bases at J, with 16 bases in the middle. The chain's CDR3 is CASSLGSTGVPTEAFF. CDR3 DNA: TGCGCCAGCAGCTTGGGGAGTACCGGGGTTCCCACTGAAGCTTTCTTT.

In this sample, this clone turned up a few times. V is TRBV12-3 or TRBV12-4 and J is TRBJ1-2; D may be TRBD1 (6 bases). The CDR3 totals 13 residues. Trimming removed 6 bases at V and 5 bases at J, with 13 bases between. CDR3 nucleotide sequence: TGTGCCAGCAGCGTACAGGGATTTTATGGCTACACCTTC. This gives the protein CASSVQGFYGYTF.

The chain joins TRBV5-1 to TRBJ1-1; a possible D gene is TRBD1 (5 bases). The CDR3 loop spans 14 amino acids. With 6 bases removed from V and 3 bases from J, the gap between germline ends came to 15 bases. Germline V CDR1 and CDR2: SGHRS, YFSETQ. CDR3 in DNA: TGCGCCAGCAAGCCTCAGGGCGCCGACACTGAAGCTTTCTTT. The encoded protein is CASKPQGADTEAFF.

The chain is built from TRBV5-1 and TRBJ2-1; 8 positions match TRBD2. Per germline, CDR1 SGHRS and CDR2 YFSETQ. The CDR3 has 17 residues. Germline trimming cut 2 bases from V and 0 bases from J; bases unmatched to any gene: 7. The CDR3 DNA follows: TGCGCCAGCAGCTTAACACTAGCGGCTAGCTCCTACAATGAGCAGTTCTTC. Translation: CASSLTLAASSYNEQFF.

This chain links TRBV7-2 with TRBJ2-3; TRBD2 matches 12 bases. J lost 2 bases, V lost 5 bases, and 8 bases had no gene match. Germline loops: CDR1 SGHTA, CDR2 FQGNSA. The CDR3 has 17 amino acids. CDR3 DNA: TGTGCCAGCAGCCTTCTAGCGGGGGGGACTCCCACAGATACGCAGTATTTT. It encodes CASSLLAGGTPTDTQYF.

This chain joins TRBV28 and TRBJ1-2; 7 bases are a match to TRBD1. Germline V gives CDR1 MDHEN, CDR2 SYDVKM. The CDR3 totals 14 residues. The junction had 12 bases not matched to a gene; V was cut back by 2 bases and J by 12 bases. The CDR3 coding sequence is TGTGCCAGCAGTTTAAGGGGAACAGGGGATTGGGACACCTTC. Protein sequence: CASSLRGTGDWDTF.

The chain is built from TRBV7-2 and TRBJ2-7; D is possibly TRBD1 (6 bases). V lost 1 base to trimming and J lost 5 bases, with 12 bases between them. This CDR3 region has 14 residues. CDR1 is SGHTA, CDR2 FQGNSA, per germline. The CDR3, as DNA: TGTGCCAGCAGCTTAGACAGGGTGAACGACGAGCAGTACTTC. Protein sequence: CASSLDRVNDEQYF.

The rearrangement links TRBV9 to TRBJ2-2, with 9 bases lining up with TRBD1. CDR3 length equals 19 residues. CDR1 is SGDLS, CDR2 YYNGEE, per germline. The V segment lost 0 bases and the J segment 2 bases; nucleotides outside the gene matches: 11. The CDR3 reads CASSVALGTGKPNTGELFF. Written as DNA, the CDR3 is TGTGCCAGCAGCGTAGCCCTTGGGACAGGGAAACCCAACACCGGGGAGCTGTTTTTT.